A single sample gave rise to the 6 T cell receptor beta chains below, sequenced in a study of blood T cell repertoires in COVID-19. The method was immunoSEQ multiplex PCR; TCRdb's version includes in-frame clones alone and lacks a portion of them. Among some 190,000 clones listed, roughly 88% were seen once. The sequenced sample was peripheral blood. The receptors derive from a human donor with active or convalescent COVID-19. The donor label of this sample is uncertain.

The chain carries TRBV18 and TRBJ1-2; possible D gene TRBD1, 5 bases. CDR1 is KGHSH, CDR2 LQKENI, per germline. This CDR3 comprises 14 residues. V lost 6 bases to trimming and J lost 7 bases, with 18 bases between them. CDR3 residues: CASSTSEGPRGYTF. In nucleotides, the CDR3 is TGTGCCAGCTCCACGTCGGAGGGACCGCGTGGCTACACCTTC.

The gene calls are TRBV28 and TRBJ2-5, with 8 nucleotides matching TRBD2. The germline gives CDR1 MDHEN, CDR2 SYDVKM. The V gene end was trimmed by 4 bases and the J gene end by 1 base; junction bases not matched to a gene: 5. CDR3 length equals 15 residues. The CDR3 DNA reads TGTGCCAGCAGTTACCAGCGGGGGACCCAAGAGACCCAGTACTTC. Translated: CASSYQRGTQETQYF.

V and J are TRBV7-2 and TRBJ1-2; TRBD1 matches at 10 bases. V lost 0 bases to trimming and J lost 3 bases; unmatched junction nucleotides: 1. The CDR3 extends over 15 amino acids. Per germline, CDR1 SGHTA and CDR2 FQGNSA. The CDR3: CASSLATGGYYGYTF. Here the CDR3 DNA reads TGTGCCAGCAGCTTAGCGACAGGGGGCTACTATGGCTACACCTTC.

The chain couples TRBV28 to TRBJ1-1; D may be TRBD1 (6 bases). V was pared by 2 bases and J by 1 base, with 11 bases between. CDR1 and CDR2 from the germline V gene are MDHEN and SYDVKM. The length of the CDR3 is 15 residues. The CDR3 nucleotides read TGTGCCAGCAGTTTAAGTCCGACAGGGAACACTGAAGCTTTCTTT. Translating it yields CASSLSPTGNTEAFF.

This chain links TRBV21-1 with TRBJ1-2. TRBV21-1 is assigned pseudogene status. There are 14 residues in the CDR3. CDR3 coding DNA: TGTGCCAGCAGCAAAGTAGGGGTTCGGGAGGGCTACACCTTC. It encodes CASSKVGVREGYTF.

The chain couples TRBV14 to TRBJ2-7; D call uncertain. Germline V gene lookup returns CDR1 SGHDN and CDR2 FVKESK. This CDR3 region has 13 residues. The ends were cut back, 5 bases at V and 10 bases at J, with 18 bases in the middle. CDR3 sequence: CASSSEAQLVQYF. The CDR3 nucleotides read TGTGCCAGCAGCAGTGAGGCACAACTCGTCCAGTACTTC.